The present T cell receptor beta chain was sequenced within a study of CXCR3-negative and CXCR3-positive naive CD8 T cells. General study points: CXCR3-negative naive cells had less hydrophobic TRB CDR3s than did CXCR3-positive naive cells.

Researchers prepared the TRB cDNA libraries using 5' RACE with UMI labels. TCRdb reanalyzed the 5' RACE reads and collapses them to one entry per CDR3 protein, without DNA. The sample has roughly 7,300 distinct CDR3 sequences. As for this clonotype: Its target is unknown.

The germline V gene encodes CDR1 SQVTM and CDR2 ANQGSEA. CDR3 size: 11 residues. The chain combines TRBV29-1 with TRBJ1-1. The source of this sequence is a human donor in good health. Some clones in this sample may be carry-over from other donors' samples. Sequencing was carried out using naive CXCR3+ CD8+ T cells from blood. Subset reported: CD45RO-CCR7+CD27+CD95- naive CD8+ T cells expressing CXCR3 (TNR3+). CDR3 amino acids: CSVEGSREAFF.